Following are 15 T cell receptor beta chains from one sample sequenced in a study of blood T cells in healthy people across ages. The second PCR ran roughly 6 to 11 cycles with a sample-barcoded 5' primer and J-beta primers. TCRdb re-called the 5' RACE reads with MiXCR, one entry per CDR3 protein. The sample shows 950,000 to 1,200,000 distinct CDR3 sequences, more than 30% of them seen only once. Sequenced material: blood. The receptor set was obtained from a man in his late teens or twenties in good health.

This clonotype has just a few counts. The J gene is TRBJ2-2, the V gene TRBV6-6, with D possibly being TRBD2 (5 bases). V was trimmed by 8 bases and J by 1 base, leaving 14 bases between them. CDR1 and CDR2 from the germline V gene are MNHNY and SVGAGI (reference sequence). The CDR3 is 15 amino acids. The DNA for the CDR3 is TGTGCCAGCGGAGAGACCGGGAAGAACACCGGGGAGCTGTTTTTT. Residues: CASGETGKNTGELFF.

This chain uses TRBV9 with TRBJ2-5, with 9 bases matching TRBD2. The CDR3 is 16 amino acids. The V gene end was trimmed by 1 base and the J gene end by 2 bases; junction bases not matched to a gene: 6. Germline values: CDR1 SGDLS, CDR2 YYNGEE. The CDR3 nucleotides read TGTGCCAGCAGCGTACAATTAACTAGCGGGCAAGAGACCCAGTACTTC. Translation gives CASSVQLTSGQETQYF.

With respect to this clonotype: Being one base from a much bigger clone, this may be a read error. As DNA, the CDR3 is TGTGCCAGCTGCCCAAGCGGGGGGGCCGTCAATGAGCAGTTCTTC. Translated, it gives CASCPSGGAVNEQFF. J is TRBJ2-1 and V is TRBV28; 10 bases are shared with TRBD2. CDR1 is MDHEN, CDR2 SYDVKM, per germline. The CDR3 runs 15 residues. The trim removed 8 bases at V and 6 bases at J, leaving 10 bases unmatched.

The chain employs TRBV13 and TRBJ2-3; D is tentatively TRBD1 or TRBD2 (5 bases each). Looked up from germline, CDR1 is PRHDT and CDR2 is FYEKMQ (reference sequence). Trimming took off 8 bases at V and 5 bases at J, with 23 bases between the two ends. There are 16 residues in the CDR3. The CDR3 coding sequence is TGTGCCAGCGGCTCCCCGACCAGGGACGGTGGAGATACGCAGTATTTT. It codes for CASGSPTRDGGDTQYF.

The chain links TRBV6-5 to TRBJ2-3; D unresolved. The CDR3 consists of 13 residues. V was pared by 5 bases and J by 2 bases, with 8 bases between. The V gene's germline CDR1 is MNHEY and CDR2 SVGAGI. CDR3: CASSTTFTDTQYF. DNA of the CDR3: TGTGCCAGCAGTACGACATTCACAGATACGCAGTATTTT.

The rearrangement links TRBV6-2 or TRBV6-3 to TRBJ1-2, with a possible D match to TRBD1 (5 bases). Trimming cost V 4 bases and J 8 bases, with 11 bases left between them. CDR3 length equals 12 residues. Germline-derived CDR1 and CDR2 are MNHEY and SVGEGT. CDR3 sequence: CASSSQVRGYTF. The CDR3 DNA is TGTGCCAGCAGTTCACAGGTGCGAGGCTACACCTTC.

This clonotype was counted only a few times. Here the CDR3 DNA reads TGTGCCAGCAGTTACCGACAGGGGGAAGGTCAGCCCCAGCATTTT. It translates to CASSYRQGEGQPQHF. This sequence joins TRBV6-2 or TRBV6-3 and TRBJ1-5, with 9 bases that match TRBD1. V trimming: 2 bases; J trimming: 6 bases; junction bases outside the gene matches: 5. Looked up from germline, CDR1 is MNHEY and CDR2 is SVGEGT. The CDR3 is 15 residues long.

The chain combines TRBV29-1 with TRBJ2-2; D possibly corresponds to TRBD1 (7 bases). The germline V gene has CDR1 SQVTM and CDR2 ANQGSEA. This CDR3 has 14 amino acids. V was pared by 3 bases and J by 9 bases, with 17 bases between. Here the CDR3 DNA reads TGCAGCGTTGAGAGGAGGGGGCGTCCCAGGGAGCTGTTTTTT. Residues: CSVERRGRPRELFF.

The chain uses TRBV19 and TRBJ1-5; D not resolved. Trimming took off 6 bases at V and 1 base at J, with 16 bases between the two ends. Germline V gives CDR1 LNHDA, CDR2 SQIVND (reference sequence). This CDR3 is built from 16 residues. DNA for the CDR3: TGTGCCAGTAGAGTGAGGGAGTGCTCAAGCAATCAGCCCCAGCATTTT. Residues: CASRVRECSSNQPQHF.

This clonotype was counted only a few times. The chain employs TRBV20-1 and TRBJ1-1, with 9 bases aligning to TRBD1. The V gene's germline CDR1 is DFQATT and CDR2 SNEGSKA (reference sequence). The CDR3 covers 15 residues. The V gene end was trimmed by 3 bases and the J gene end by 4 bases; junction bases not matched to a gene: 9. In DNA, the CDR3 is TGCAGTGCTAGCCCCCCGGACAGGGGAGGCACTGAAGCTTTCTTT. Translated: CSASPPDRGGTEAFF.

This chain links TRBV9 with TRBJ2-1; 8 bases agree with TRBD2. The V gene's germline CDR1 is SGDLS and CDR2 YYNGEE. The CDR3 totals 14 residues. The V and J ends lost 4 bases and 13 bases, in that order; junction bases with no gene match: 13. CDR3 nucleotides: TGTGCCAGCAGCCCAGTTAGCGGGGAGGACGACCAGTTCTTC. It encodes CASSPVSGEDDQFF.

This clonotype appeared a few times. This chain uses TRBV28 with TRBJ2-7, with D perhaps assigned TRBD1 or TRBD2 (5 bases each). This CDR3 has 14 residues. V lost 6 bases and J 2 bases, leaving 14 bases between the germline ends. Germline assignment: CDR1 MDHEN and CDR2 SYDVKM. CDR3 nucleotide sequence: TGTGCCAGCAGGGACTTCGACAGACCCTACGAGCAGTACTTC. It specifies CASRDFDRPYEQYF.

The chain couples TRBV15 to TRBJ2-1, with D perhaps matching TRBD2 (6 bases). Germline loops: CDR1 LNHNV, CDR2 YYDKDF (reference sequence). With 0 bases removed from V and 14 bases from J, the gap between germline ends came to 14 bases. The CDR3 is 13 amino acids. As DNA, the CDR3 is TGTGCCACCAGCAGAGATTTTTGGTGGGAGGAGTTCTTC. Its translation: CATSRDFWWEEFF.

About this clonotype itself: One junction end does not reproduce the germline sequence, and a read error may be involved. The J gene is TRBJ1-4, the V gene TRBV6-5; D uncertain. Germline CDR1 reads MNHEY; CDR2 reads SVGAGI. The CDR3 is 13 residues long. The CDR3 sequence is CANSYANNEKLFF. CDR3 DNA: TGTGCCAACAGTTACGCCAATAATGAAAAACTGTTTTTT.

Details on this clonotype: The junction departs from the called germline gene at one end, perhaps through a read error. The chain uses TRBV20-1 and TRBJ2-5; D unresolved. Germline V gene lookup returns CDR1 DFQATT and CDR2 SNEGSKA (reference sequence). This CDR3 has 15 amino acids. The CDR3 DNA reads as TGCAGTGCTGGAGATCTGAGCTACAATCAAGAGACCCAGTACTTC. It specifies CSAGDLSYNQETQYF.